This note documents a single TCR beta chain sequence. This clone was observed a few times. The clone's antigen remains unknown. There are no base qualities to consult, and no much larger clone falls within one base. V loses 5 bases of germline sequence and J loses 1 base, and the interval between the two ends is 10 bases. The CDR3 numbers 14 residues from cysteine through phenylalanine. Of the read, only the CDR3 DNA is kept; its 42 bases are in frame from base 1. Via the germline V gene, CDR1 is SGDLS and CDR2 YYNGEE. This specimen comes from a study of blood T cell repertoires in COVID-19 (dated by TCRdb to between 2020 and 2021). Context from the whole study: Samples from collaborators originated in the United States, Italy and Spain and spanned both the acute and convalescent phases of COVID-19. The samples were drawn from the first 160 participants of the ongoing ImmuneRACE study and from 1,254 subjects provided by 6 global collaborators. Deeply sampled blood TCRbeta repertoires from subjects exposed to, actively infected with, or recovered from COVID-19 were included in the dataset. The repertoires were released in a freely available public database meant as a resource for research on the immune response to SARS-CoV-2. A de-identified subject ID, COVID-19 status, age in years and sex were almost always included in the sample metadata. Where available, HLA class I and class II types were obtained from metadata supplied by the sample provider rather than from assay-based typing. The prospective study material was composed of cDNA or gDNA derived from T cells, B-cell-depleted T cells, or PBMCs. General conclusions and limits of the study: The amount of clinical and demographic metadata varied by source and participant and was provided uncurated.

TCRbeta CDR3 regions were amplified from genomic DNA using the immunoSEQ Assay, a bias-controlled multiplex PCR. In the authors' own workflow: The number of nucleated cells in each sample was estimated from the amplification of reference gene primers within the assay. Sequence reads were collapsed and filtered to measure the absolute abundance of every unique TCRbeta CDR3 rearrangement. For each sample, productive Simpson clonality was calculated as the square root of Simpson's diversity index over productive rearrangements. In its TCRdb copy, this immuneACCESS table keeps in-frame sequences only and misses some clones. Where compared with another copy, unresolved V genes explain less than half of these, and the others have no known cause. From that table come the V and J calls and clone size; the DNA was used to work out D and trimming. The sample profile shows about 220,000 clones; 80% of them were found once. The ten largest clones take up about 5% of the sample.

Collaborating institutions collected whole blood in K2EDTA tubes following their own protocols. For TCRbeta analysis, collaborator samples were shipped as frozen whole blood, as isolated PBMCs, or as DNA extracted from either sample type. This clonotype was sampled from a human donor in a cohort sampled during active COVID-19. The sequence is built from TRBV9 and TRBJ1-3, and possibly TRBD1, on 5 matching bases. Sample: peripheral blood. This receptor carries the CDR3 CASSGGFSGNTIYF. The DNA is TGTGCCAGCAGTGGGGGGTTTTCTGGAAACACCATATATTTT.